This T cell receptor (beta chain) was identified in a study of cytotoxic CD8 clonotypes in ibrutinib-treated CLL (dated by TCRdb to the early 2020s). About the study as a whole: The cohort had about a dozen relapsed/refractory and more than 14 treatment-naive patients; some 17 were IGHV unmutated. Longitudinal samples were obtainable from about 30% of the roughly 90 participants in the trial. Responses were partial in some 24 patients and complete in 2; after median around 65 months follow-up, roughly 15 stayed in remission and about twelve progressed. Response samples were taken after a median of about a year on treatment, ranging from about 6 to 40 months. On average, each sample had 255,043 productive templates and 96,000 or so productive rearrangements. Cryopreserved peripheral blood mononuclear cells were collected before treatment, at response, and at either disease progression or sustained remission. Beyond this particular receptor, the publication reports: Public clonotypes were found to be uncommon and were observed to contract or remain stable during treatment; the increase in clonality was shown to reflect expansion of private clonotypes at ibrutinib response. At ibrutinib response clonality went up, during sustained remission it held steady, and at progression it dropped back toward baseline. At baseline, clonality was higher than in age-matched healthy donors and showed a strong correlation with circulating CD8+ T-cell counts. Sustained-remission and progressing patients did not have matched sampling times, and lymph node repertoires were not examined.

In the case of this clone: Its cognate antigen has yet to be identified. Per-base quality was not reported, and no clone a single base away is much larger than it.

The CDR3 spans 14 residues, from the cysteine through the phenylalanine. Just the 42-base CDR3 DNA is kept, in frame starting at base 1. The germline V gene specifies SQVTM as CDR1 and ANQGSEA as CDR2. The germline V and J ends show losses of 3 bases and 6 bases respectively, and no gene match explains 5 bases of the junction. For TCR beta library preparation, approximately 2.2 micrograms of genomic DNA were isolated from cryopreserved PBMCs. Longitudinal blood samples from CLL patients on ibrutinib monotherapy underwent high-throughput TCR beta sequencing. The patients took part in an open-label, single-center phase 2 trial of ibrutinib monotherapy. On a MiSeq, deep resolution sequencing aimed for a depth between 1 in 1 million and 1 in 200,000 T cells, with each clonotype covered roughly 10x on average. The immunoSEQ hsTCRB Kit was used to generate TCR beta libraries. Per the authors' processing: ImmunoSEQ Data Assistant and ImmunoSEQ Analyzer were used for data analysis, and V, D and J genes were assigned according to IMGT definitions. Clonality, with values ranging from 0 to 1, was calculated as one minus the normalized Shannon entropy of productive rearrangement frequencies. Only overrepresented clonotypes making up at least 0.05% of the repertoire of each patient were included in the public clonotype analysis. Thirteen repertoires from age-matched healthy donors, obtained from immuneACCESS, served as clonality controls. The table comes from immuneACCESS by way of TCRdb, which keeps in-frame sequences with V and J called. Part of the clones is missing from these tables; in studies checked, under half for an unresolved V gene and the rest for unknown reasons. The V and J calls and clone size are taken from that table; D and trimming were inferred from the DNA. The sample contains more than 30,000 clones, 69% of them found a single time. About a quarter of the sample belongs to the ten largest clones.

This TCR came from a human donor with chronic lymphocytic leukemia. Specimen: PBMCs, collected before ibrutinib treatment. The chain joins TRBV29-1 to TRBJ2-7; 13 bases in between match TRBD2. The DNA reads TGCAGCGTTGACCGGACTAGCGGGAGAGGCGAGCAGTACTTC. This gives the protein CSVDRTSGRGEQYF.